A single sample gave rise to the 24 T cell receptor beta chains below, sequenced in a study of cytomegalovirus exposure and HLA in healthy donors (dated by TCRdb to about 2017). Library creation used the immunoSEQ multiplex PCR assay. TCRdb carries this immuneACCESS record with in-frame sequences only. Its versions omit some clonotypes, under half of them owing to an unresolved V gene in the studies checked, with the rest unexplained. Across this sample there are roughly 130,000 clones, with about 88% seen only once. The ten most abundant clones make up approximately 1.3% of the sample. The sequenced material came from PBMCs. The receptor set was obtained from a man aged 25 to 45 in good health and CMV-seronegative.

The chain is built from TRBV4-3 and TRBJ2-2; D ambiguous. This CDR3 has 16 residues. Trimming pared 3 bases from V and 5 bases from J, leaving 16 bases between. The V gene's germline CDR1 is LGHNA and CDR2 YSLEER. CDR3 sequence reads: CASSHAQTRVTGELFF. CDR3 sequence (DNA): TGCGCCAGCAGCCACGCTCAAACTCGGGTAACCGGGGAGCTGTTTTTT.

The chain combines TRBV6-4 with TRBJ1-2, with a weak D call TRBD1 (6 bases). CDR1 and CDR2 from the germline V gene are MRHNA and SNTAGT. V was pared by 5 bases and J by 8 bases, with 15 bases between. CDR3 size: 13 residues. The CDR3 loop reads CASSPEQGQGYTF. DNA for the CDR3: TGTGCCAGCAGTCCGGAGCAGGGGCAGGGCTACACCTTC.

The CDR3 nucleotides read TGTGCCAGCAGTTACTCCGAGACAGGGACCCTCTATGGCTACACCTTC. Its protein is CASSYSETGTLYGYTF. The V and J genes are TRBV6-5 and TRBJ1-2; 7 bases map to TRBD1. This CDR3 is built from 16 residues. J gave up 4 bases and V 0 bases, and 8 bases lay outside the gene matches. Per germline, CDR1 MNHEY and CDR2 SVGAGI.

CDR3 residues: CASSAGGSYSNQPQHF. DNA of the CDR3: TGTGCCAGCAGCGCAGGGGGCAGCTATAGCAATCAGCCCCAGCATTTT. The chain links TRBV7-2 to TRBJ1-5, with 8 bases matching TRBD1. Per the germline V gene, CDR1 is SGHTA and CDR2 is FQGNSA. This CDR3 has 16 residues. V trimming: 5 bases; J trimming: 0 bases; junction bases outside the gene matches: 6.

In this sample, this clone turned up once. The rearrangement joins TRBV11-2 to TRBJ2-7; maybe TRBD1 (6 bases). Per germline, CDR1 SGHAT and CDR2 FQNNGV. This CDR3 region has 15 residues. Trimming took off 1 base at V and 7 bases at J, with 17 bases between the two ends. Here the CDR3 reads CASSLVGGTTFEQYF. The CDR3 DNA reads as TGTGCCAGCAGCTTAGTTGGGGGCACTACGTTTGAGCAGTACTTC.

The J gene is TRBJ2-5, the V gene TRBV11-3, with D perhaps matching TRBD1 (6 bases). Germline CDR1 reads SGHNT; CDR2 reads YENEEA. V gave up 6 bases and J gave up 5 bases, with 16 bases separating them. This CDR3 comprises 14 residues. CDR3 DNA sequence: TGTGCCAGCAGTTTCAGGGGATTTGAGGAGACCCAGTACTTC. Its protein product is CASSFRGFEETQYF.

The rearrangement uses TRBV15 and TRBJ2-1; no firm D call. The CDR3 consists of 15 residues. Trimming took 4 bases from V and 2 from J, leaving 12 bases between them. Germline V lookup: CDR1 LNHNV, CDR2 YYDKDF (reference sequence). Written as DNA, the CDR3 is TGTGCCACCAGCAACGATATAAGAGCCTACAATGAGCAGTTCTTC. It encodes CATSNDIRAYNEQFF.

CDR3: CASSTRDRGTGANVLTF. The CDR3 DNA reads as TGTGCCAGCAGCACACGGGACAGGGGTACTGGGGCCAACGTCCTGACTTTC. The rearrangement links TRBV7-2 to TRBJ2-6, with 10 positions matching TRBD1. Trimming at V came to 5 bases and at J to 2 bases, leaving 6 bases not matched to a gene. This CDR3 is 17 amino acids long. The V gene's germline CDR1 is SGHTA and CDR2 FQGNSA.

The chain links TRBV4-3 to TRBJ2-7; 7 nucleotides match TRBD2. CDR3 size: 15 residues. CDR1 and CDR2 (germline): LGHNA, YSLEER. Unmatched junction bases numbered 8, after V lost 2 bases and J lost 4 bases. The CDR3 DNA reads as TGCGCCAGCAGCCAAACATCCGCCGGGGGGTACGAGCAGTACTTC. Translation: CASSQTSAGGYEQYF.

DNA of the CDR3: TGTGCCAGCAGCTTCGCCGACAGCCCTAACTATGGCTACACCTTC. This gives the protein CASSFADSPNYGYTF. The chain employs TRBV11-2 and TRBJ1-2; possible D gene TRBD1, 5 bases. Germline V gene sequence: CDR1 SGHAT, CDR2 FQNNGV. Trimming removed 3 bases from V and 0 bases from J, with 11 bases in between. This CDR3 contains 15 residues.

The chain is built from TRBV7-9 and TRBJ1-1, with D possibly TRBD1 on 5 matching bases. Per germline, CDR1 SEHNR and CDR2 FQNEAQ (reference sequence). This CDR3 is built from 14 residues. Trimming pared 4 bases from V and 2 bases from J, leaving 11 bases between. CDR3 in amino acids: CASSSDRPNTEAFF. The CDR3 DNA reads as TGTGCCAGCAGCTCCGACAGACCAAACACTGAAGCTTTCTTT.

The genes are TRBV29-1 and TRBJ2-3; 8 bases match TRBD2. The CDR3 is 14 residues long. Germline V gives CDR1 SQVTM, CDR2 ANQGSEA. V lost 4 bases, J lost 1 base, and 4 bases stayed unmatched. CDR3 coding DNA: TGCAGCGTTGTTATCGGGGGGGGCACAGATACGCAGTATTTT. Translating gives CSVVIGGGTDTQYF.

The J gene is TRBJ2-7, the V gene TRBV27, with TRBD2 matching over 10 bases. The germline gives CDR1 MNHEY, CDR2 SMNVEV (reference sequence). The CDR3 loop spans 17 amino acids. Losses at the gene ends were 3 bases for V and 1 base for J; bases not matched to a gene: 9. CDR3: CASSFTGASGRSYEQYF. The CDR3 nucleotides are TGTGCCAGCAGTTTTACCGGGGCTAGCGGGAGATCCTACGAGCAGTACTTC.

This clone has only one observation. The chain has TRBV2 and TRBJ2-7; D is perhaps TRBD2 (6 bases). Germline V gene sequence: CDR1 SNHLY, CDR2 FYNNEI. Trimming stripped 6 bases from V and 2 bases from J, with 17 bases between. The CDR3 has 15 amino acids. DNA for the CDR3: TGTGCCAGCAGGCCCGATGGGGCGGGACCCTACGAGCAGTACTTC. This sequence encodes CASRPDGAGPYEQYF. Variable domain in full (rest from reference TRBV2 and TRBJ2-7): EPEVTQTPSHQVTQMGQEVILRCVPISNHLYFYWYRQILGQKVEFLVSFYNNEISEKSEIFDDQFSVERPDGSNFTLKIRSTKLEDSAMYFCASRPDGAGPYEQYFGPGTRLTVT.

This clone was counted only a few times. This chain connects TRBV19 to TRBJ2-7; weak D call: TRBD1 (6 bases). Trimming removed 5 bases from V and 0 bases from J, with 11 bases in between. CDR1 and CDR2 from the germline V gene are LNHDA and SQIVND (reference sequence). This CDR3 comprises 14 residues. The CDR3: CASSVQGFSYEQYF. In nucleotides, the CDR3 is TGTGCCAGTAGTGTGCAGGGGTTCTCCTACGAGCAGTACTTC.

The table lists this clone with a count of one. The V and J genes are TRBV25-1 and TRBJ1-4; TRBD1 is a possible D gene (6 bases). V was shortened by 2 bases and J by 3 bases, with 16 bases between the two germline ends. CDR1 and CDR2 from the germline V gene are MGHDK and SYGVNS. This CDR3 region has 17 residues. Here the CDR3 DNA reads TGTGCCAGCAGTGAAAAGAGGGGGGGGTCAGCTAATGAAAAACTGTTTTTT. Its protein is CASSEKRGGSANEKLFF.

The CDR3 DNA sequence: TGTGCCAGCAGCTTAATGCGGGAGCTTGTCACAGATACGCAGTATTTT. This codes for CASSLMRELVTDTQYF. The J gene is TRBJ2-3, the V gene TRBV7-2; the match to TRBD2 covers 7 bases. J gave up 2 bases and V 2 bases, and 7 bases lay outside the gene matches. This CDR3 is built from 16 residues. Germline V gene data show CDR1 as SGHTA and CDR2 as FQGNSA.

The J gene is TRBJ2-2, the V gene TRBV5-1, with D perhaps TRBD1 (5 bases). Germline V gives CDR1 SGHRS, CDR2 YFSETQ. V lost 5 bases and J 6 bases, leaving 14 bases between the germline ends. This CDR3 region has 14 residues. The CDR3 region has the DNA TGCGCCAGCAGTCCAGGGAATTTCGCCGGGGAGCTGTTTTTT. Protein product: CASSPGNFAGELFF.

In this sample, this clone turned up a few times. The genes are TRBV7-2 and TRBJ2-5; TRBD2 agrees at 7 bases. V trimming: 5 bases; J trimming: 5 bases; junction bases outside the gene matches: 8. This CDR3 has 14 amino acids. Germline CDR1 and CDR2: SGHTA and FQGNSA. CDR3 loop: CASSPASGRETQYF. CDR3 sequence (DNA): TGTGCCAGCAGCCCGGCTAGCGGAAGGGAGACCCAGTACTTC.

Only one count was recorded for this clone. CDR3 sequence reads: CASSPTFLPHYLRDTEAFF. CDR3 DNA: TGTGCCAGCTCACCGACGTTCTTACCTCACTATCTCCGAGACACTGAAGCTTTCTTT. The chain joins TRBV18 to TRBJ1-1; D is unclear. Germline V gene lookup returns CDR1 KGHSH and CDR2 LQKENI. This CDR3 has 19 amino acids. Trimming cost V 3 bases and J 3 bases, with 26 bases left between them.

The J gene is TRBJ2-2, the V gene TRBV9, with 7 bases that match TRBD2. CDR1 is SGDLS, CDR2 YYNGEE, per germline. With V trimmed by 6 bases and J by 2 bases, 1 base remained unmatched. The CDR3 spans 13 residues. The CDR3 DNA sequence: TGTGCCAGCACTAGCGGAAACACCGGGGAGCTGTTTTTT. It encodes CASTSGNTGELFF. Complete variable domain (other parts from reference TRBV9 and TRBJ2-2): DSGVTQTPKHLITATGQRVTLRCSPRSGDLSVYWYQQSLDQGLQFLIQYYNGEERAKGNILERFSAQQFPDLHSELNLSSLELGDSALYFCASTSGNTGELFFGEGSRLTVL.

The CDR3 loop reads CATSEPGTGNSPLHF. The DNA of the CDR3 is TGTGCCACCAGTGAACCCGGGACAGGGAATTCACCCCTCCACTTT. This chain links TRBV15 with TRBJ1-6; 9 nucleotides line up with TRBD1. The J segment lost 7 bases and the V segment lost 6 bases, leaving 7 bases of the junction unmatched. The CDR3 totals 15 residues. Looked up from germline, CDR1 is LNHNV and CDR2 is YYDKDF (reference sequence).

This chain connects TRBV5-6 to TRBJ2-1; D might be TRBD2 (6 bases). Germline assignment: CDR1 SGHDT and CDR2 YYEEEE. The CDR3 is 15 residues long. Trimming pared 1 base from V and 4 bases from J, leaving 12 bases between. Here the CDR3 DNA reads TGTGCCAGCAGCTTGCTCTCTAGCGAATACAATGAGCAGTTCTTC. Translated: CASSLLSSEYNEQFF.

V usage is TRBV12-5 and J usage is TRBJ1-1; 7 nucleotides match TRBD1. Trimming cost V 2 bases and J 1 base; bases outside gene matches: 4. There are 15 residues in the CDR3. CDR1 LGHNT and CDR2 FRNRAP come from the germline V gene. In DNA, the CDR3 is TGTGCTAGTGGTTTGTACAGGGGCCCGAACACTGAAGCTTTCTTT. Translating gives CASGLYRGPNTEAFF.